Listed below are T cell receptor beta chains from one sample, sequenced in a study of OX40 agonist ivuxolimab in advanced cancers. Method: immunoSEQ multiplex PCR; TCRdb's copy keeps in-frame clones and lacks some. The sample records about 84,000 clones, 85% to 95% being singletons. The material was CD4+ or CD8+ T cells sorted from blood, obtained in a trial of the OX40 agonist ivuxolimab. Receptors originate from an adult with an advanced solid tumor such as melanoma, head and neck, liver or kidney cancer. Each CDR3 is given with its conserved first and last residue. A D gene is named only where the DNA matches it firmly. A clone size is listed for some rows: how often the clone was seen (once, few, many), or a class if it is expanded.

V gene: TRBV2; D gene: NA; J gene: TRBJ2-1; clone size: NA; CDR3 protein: CASTSDSPEQFF; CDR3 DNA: TGTGCCAGCACCTCGGACAGTCCTGAGCAGTTCTTC
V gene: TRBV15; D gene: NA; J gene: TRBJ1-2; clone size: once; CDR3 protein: CATSRREGVHGYTF; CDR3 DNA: TGTGCCACCAGCCGAAGGGAAGGGGTACATGGCTACACCTTC
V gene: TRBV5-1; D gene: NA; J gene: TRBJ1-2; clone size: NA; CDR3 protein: CASSPSGTPNYGYTF; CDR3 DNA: TGCGCCAGCAGCCCCTCGGGGACACCCAACTATGGCTACACCTTC
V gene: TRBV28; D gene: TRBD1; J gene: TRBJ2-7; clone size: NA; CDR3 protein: CASDTGGANGYEQYF; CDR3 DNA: TGTGCCAGCGACACAGGGGGCGCGAATGGCTACGAGCAGTACTTC
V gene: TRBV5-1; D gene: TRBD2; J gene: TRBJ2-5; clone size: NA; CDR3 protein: CASAWAGGQETQYF; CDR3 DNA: TGCGCCAGCGCTTGGGCGGGGGGCCAAGAGACCCAGTACTTC
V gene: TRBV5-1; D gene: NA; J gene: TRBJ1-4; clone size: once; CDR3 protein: CASSLGGGGEKLFF; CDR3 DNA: TGCGCCAGCAGCTTGGGAGGGGGAGGTGAAAAACTGTTTTTT
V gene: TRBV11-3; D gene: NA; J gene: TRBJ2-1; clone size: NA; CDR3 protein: CASSPYSSYNEQFF; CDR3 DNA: TGTGCCAGCAGCCCCTATAGCTCCTACAATGAGCAGTTCTTC
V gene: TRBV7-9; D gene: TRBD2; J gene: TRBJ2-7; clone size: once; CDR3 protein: CASSSTSGGYEQYF; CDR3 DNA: TGTGCCAGCAGCTCGACTAGCGGGGGGTACGAGCAGTACTTC
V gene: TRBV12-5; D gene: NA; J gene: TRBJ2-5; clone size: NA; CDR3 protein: CASGLVVGVLRGTQYF; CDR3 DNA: TGTGCTAGTGGTTTGGTAGTGGGAGTTCTAAGAGGGACCCAGTACTTC
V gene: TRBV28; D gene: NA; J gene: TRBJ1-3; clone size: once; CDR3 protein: CASSVGGSLPGNTIYF; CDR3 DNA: TGTGCCAGCAGCGTCGGGGGATCCCTTCCTGGAAACACCATATATTTT
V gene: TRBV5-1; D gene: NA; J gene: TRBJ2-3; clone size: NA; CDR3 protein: CASSLAAKTGTDTQYF; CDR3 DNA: TGCGCCAGCAGCTTGGCCGCAAAAACGGGCACAGATACGCAGTATTTT
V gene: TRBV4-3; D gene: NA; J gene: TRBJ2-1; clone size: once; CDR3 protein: CASSQVGQHNEQFF; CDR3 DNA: TGCGCCAGCAGCCAAGTCGGTCAGCACAATGAGCAGTTCTTC
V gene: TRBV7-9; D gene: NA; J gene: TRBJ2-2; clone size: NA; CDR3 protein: CASSSKLQAATGELFF; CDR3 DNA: TGTGCCAGCAGCTCCAAATTGCAGGCGGCTACCGGGGAGCTGTTTTTT
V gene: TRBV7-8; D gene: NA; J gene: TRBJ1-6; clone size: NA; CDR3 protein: CASSLGQLSYNSPLHF; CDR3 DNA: TGTGCCAGCAGCTTGGGGCAGCTCAGCTATAATTCACCCCTCCACTTT
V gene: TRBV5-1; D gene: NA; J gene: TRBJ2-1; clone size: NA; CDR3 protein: CASSLVPLSGSGDEQFF; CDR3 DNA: TGCGCCAGCAGCTTGGTCCCTCTAAGCGGTTCAGGGGATGAGCAGTTCTTC